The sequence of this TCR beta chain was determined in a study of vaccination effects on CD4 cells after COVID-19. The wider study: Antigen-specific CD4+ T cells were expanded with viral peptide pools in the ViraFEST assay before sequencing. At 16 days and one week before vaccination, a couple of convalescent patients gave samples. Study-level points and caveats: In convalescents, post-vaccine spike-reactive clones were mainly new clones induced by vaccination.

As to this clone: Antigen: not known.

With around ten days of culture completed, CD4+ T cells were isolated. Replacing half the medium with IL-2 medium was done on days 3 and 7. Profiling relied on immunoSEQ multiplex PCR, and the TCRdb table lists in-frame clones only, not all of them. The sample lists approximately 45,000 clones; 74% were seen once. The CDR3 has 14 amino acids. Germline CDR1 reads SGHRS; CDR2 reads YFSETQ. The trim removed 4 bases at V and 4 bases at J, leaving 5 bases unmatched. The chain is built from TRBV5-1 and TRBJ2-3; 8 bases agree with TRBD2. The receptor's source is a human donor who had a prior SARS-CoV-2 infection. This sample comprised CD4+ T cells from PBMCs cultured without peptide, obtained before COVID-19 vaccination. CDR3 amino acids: CASSDEAGADTQYF. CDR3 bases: TGCGCCAGCAGCGACGAAGCGGGAGCAGATACGCAGTATTTT.